This TCR beta chain stems from a study of T cells in Graves' hyperthyroidism and ophthalmopathy. The wider study: Peripheral blood samples were taken at initial diagnosis, prior to any treatment.

This clonotype came up many times. This CDR3 contains 16 residues. The V and J ends lost 6 bases and 1 base, in that order; junction bases with no gene match: 10. Germline-derived CDR1 and CDR2 are LNHDA and SQIVND (reference sequence). Graves' hyperthyroidism was deemed stable given no ophthalmopathy progression within 18 months. Amplification of TCR beta CDR3 regions used RNA as the template. A first-round RT-PCR of the TCR CDR3 used the HTBI primer set. MiXCR, applied by TCRdb to the multiplex PCR reads, yields one record per CDR3 protein. This table has about half a million distinct CDR3 sequences, less than 25% appearing once.

The sequenced sample consisted of blood. The sequence was collected from a man aged 18 to 35 with Graves' hyperthyroidism. The chain is built from TRBV19 and TRBJ2-7, with 9 bases lining up with TRBD2. The CDR3: CASSNDTLAGSYEQYF. In nucleotides, the CDR3 is TGTGCCAGTAGCAACGACACCCTAGCGGGGTCCTACGAGCAGTACTTC.